Sequencing of this T cell receptor (beta chain) was carried out in a study of blood T cell repertoires in COVID-19. V lost 3 bases, J lost 8 bases, and 10 bases lay in between. The CDR3 has 13 residues. The V gene's germline CDR1 is MNHEY and CDR2 SVGAGI. TCRdb's table, derived via immunoSEQ multiplex PCR, lists solely in-frame clones and lacks some. The data contain approximately 170,000 clones, roughly nine tenths of them singletons. Sequencing input: peripheral blood. The clonotype was recovered from a man aged 70 or older with acute or convalescent COVID-19. The V call is TRBV6-5, the J call TRBJ1-4; D possibly corresponds to TRBD1 (5 bases). CDR3 sequence: CASSYTGREKLFF. CDR3 nucleotides: TGTGCCAGCAGTTATACAGGCAGGGAAAAACTGTTTTTT.